This T cell receptor (beta chain) originates from a study of blood T cell dynamics during melanoma immunotherapy. Overall study context: Metastatic melanoma patients received first-line pembrolizumab or nivolumab plus ipilimumab.

Time point denoted: pre-treatment baseline. Every bulk PBMC sample received the same 350 ng of DNA. Libraries were prepared by immunoSEQ multiplex PCR; TCRdb keeps only in-frame clonotypes and omits some of them. The sample yields 9,000 to 13,000 clones, about 89% seen once. The source of this sequence is a human donor with melanoma. The source material was blood, sampled from a patient treated with checkpoint blockade.

Written as DNA, the CDR3 is TGCGCCAGCAGAGCAGGACAGGGAGATTCACCCCTCCACTTT. Protein: CASRAGQGDSPLHF. This chain connects TRBV5-1 to TRBJ1-6, with TRBD1 matching 8 bases. Germline-derived CDR1 and CDR2 are SGHRS and YFSETQ. The CDR3 runs 14 residues. With 5 bases clipped from V and 8 bases from J, the junction kept 6 bases outside the gene matches.